This paragraph covers one TCR beta chain sequence. Its antigen is not known. Germline V gene sequence: CDR1 MNHEY, CDR2 SVGAGI. The CDR3 totals 15 residues. The V end lost 5 bases, the J end lost 2 bases, and 10 bases lay between the germline ends. Using immunoSEQ multiplex PCR, the repertoire was profiled, and TCRdb retains in-frame clones only, with some absent. Of tens of thousands of clones listed, 80% to 90% are singletons. This specimen comes from a study of T cell responses to AZD1222 COVID-19 vaccine. Broader study findings: The donor group comprised mostly white British people and more females; the analysis possibly underestimated clonal diversity. Among vaccine-associated CD4 TCRs, coverage spanned spike, with dominance at 160-218 and 743-854. Only a handful of AZD1222 recipients tested seropositive at baseline.

J is TRBJ2-6 and V is TRBV6-5; D perhaps matches TRBD1 (5 bases). Sequencing was performed on peripheral blood, taken 28 days after the second AZD1222 dose. This TCR came from an adult who received the AZD1222 COVID-19 vaccine. The CDR3 region is CASSRTGAGANVLTF. The CDR3 nucleotides are TGTGCCAGCAGTCGCACAGGTGCTGGGGCCAACGTCCTGACTTTC.